This is a list of T cell receptor beta chains from one sample in a study of blood T cell repertoires in COVID-19. The repertoire was sequenced with immunoSEQ multiplex PCR; TCRdb's copy has only in-frame clones and lacks some. The sample consists of roughly 280,000 clones, more than 75% of them appearing once. Sequencing was performed on peripheral blood. Receptors were obtained from a man aged 35 to 55 with active or convalescent COVID-19. Both conserved end residues are part of each CDR3. The D gene is left open where the match is weak. Clone size appears in some rows only: once, few, many, or a class for an expanded clone.

CDR3nt: TGTGCCACCAGTGGCGGGACTAGCGGGCCATACAATGAGCAGTTCTTC; CDR3aa: CATSGGTSGPYNEQFF; v_gene: TRBV24-1; abundance: -; d_gene: TRBD2; j_gene: TRBJ2-1; len: 16
CDR3nt: TGTGCCAGCCGCGGACTAGCGGGACTCTACGAGCAGTACTTC; CDR3aa: CASRGLAGLYEQYF; v_gene: TRBV27; abundance: -; d_gene: TRBD2; j_gene: TRBJ2-7; len: 14
CDR3nt: TGTGCCAGCAGCCTGGACAGGTCCTATGGCTACACCTTC; CDR3aa: CASSLDRSYGYTF; v_gene: TRBV5-4; abundance: -; d_gene: TRBD1; j_gene: TRBJ1-2; len: 13
CDR3nt: TGTGCCCGCTACGGACAGGGAGGCGGCTATGGCTACACCTTC; CDR3aa: CARYGQGGGYGYTF; v_gene: TRBV30; abundance: -; d_gene: TRBD1; j_gene: TRBJ1-2; len: 14
CDR3nt: TGTGCCAGCTCACAAGAGGGAGGTACTGAAGCTTTCTTT; CDR3aa: CASSQEGGTEAFF; v_gene: TRBV18; abundance: -; d_gene: -; j_gene: TRBJ1-1; len: 13
CDR3nt: TGTGCCAGCAGCTTGCAGACAGGGGGCCACACAGATACGCAGTATTTT; CDR3aa: CASSLQTGGHTDTQYF; v_gene: TRBV11-3; abundance: -; d_gene: TRBD1; j_gene: TRBJ2-3; len: 16
CDR3nt: TGTGCCAGCAGCGTAGGGGGAGCGGGAACCTACGAGCAGTACTTC; CDR3aa: CASSVGGAGTYEQYF; v_gene: TRBV9; abundance: -; d_gene: TRBD2; j_gene: TRBJ2-7; len: 15
CDR3nt: TGTGCCAGCAGCTCCGCCCCGGGAGGGTACCAAGAGACCCAGTACTTC; CDR3aa: CASSSAPGGYQETQYF; v_gene: TRBV11-3; abundance: -; d_gene: TRBD2; j_gene: TRBJ2-5; len: 16
CDR3nt: TGCAGCGTCGCCCTCCTTGCGCAGGGGGGTGAGACCCAGTACTTC; CDR3aa: CSVALLAQGGETQYF; v_gene: TRBV29-1; abundance: -; d_gene: -; j_gene: TRBJ2-5; len: 15
CDR3nt: TGTGCCAGCAGTACAGGGGTCTCCCCTGAAAAACTGTTTTTT; CDR3aa: CASSTGVSPEKLFF; v_gene: TRBV6-5; abundance: -; d_gene: TRBD1; j_gene: TRBJ1-4; len: 14
CDR3nt: TGTGCCAGCAGTTACGAACAGGGGACTGAAGCTTTCTTT; CDR3aa: CASSYEQGTEAFF; v_gene: TRBV6-5; abundance: -; d_gene: TRBD1; j_gene: TRBJ1-1; len: 13
CDR3nt: TGTGCCAGCCAGGGACAGGGGGCTCCCGAAGCTTTCTTT; CDR3aa: CASQGQGAPEAFF; v_gene: TRBV19; abundance: -; d_gene: TRBD1; j_gene: TRBJ1-1; len: 13
CDR3nt: TGTGCCATCGGACAGGACTCCTACAATGAGCAGTTCTTC; CDR3aa: CAIGQDSYNEQFF; v_gene: TRBV10-3; abundance: -; d_gene: TRBD1; j_gene: TRBJ2-1; len: 13
CDR3nt: TGTGCCAGCAGGTCCGACAGGGTAGGATCACCCCTCCACTTT; CDR3aa: CASRSDRVGSPLHF; v_gene: TRBV6-5; abundance: -; d_gene: TRBD1; j_gene: TRBJ1-6; len: 14
CDR3nt: TGTGCCAGCAGCTTAAGTAAGACAGGGTTCTATGGCTACACCTTC; CDR3aa: CASSLSKTGFYGYTF; v_gene: TRBV7-9; abundance: -; d_gene: TRBD1; j_gene: TRBJ1-2; len: 15
CDR3nt: TGTGCCAGCAGCTTATTCGGAGGGAGCTTGGGCCATGAGCAGTTCTTC; CDR3aa: CASSLFGGSLGHEQFF; v_gene: TRBV7-2; abundance: -; d_gene: -; j_gene: TRBJ2-1; len: 16
CDR3nt: TGCAGTGCTGTGACGAGGAACACCATATATTTT; CDR3aa: CSAVTRNTIYF; v_gene: TRBV20-1; abundance: once; d_gene: -; j_gene: TRBJ1-3; len: 11
CDR3nt: TGTGCCTGGAGTGGGGCAGGACTAGCGACAGATACGCAGTATTTT; CDR3aa: CAWSGAGLATDTQYF; v_gene: TRBV30; abundance: -; d_gene: TRBD2; j_gene: TRBJ2-3; len: 15
CDR3nt: TGTGCCTGGAGGGGGGCGGGGGGGAGGGGCGACGAGCAGTACTTC; CDR3aa: CAWRGAGGRGDEQYF; v_gene: TRBV30; abundance: -; d_gene: TRBD2; j_gene: TRBJ2-7; len: 15
CDR3nt: TGTGCCAGCAGCTCCCCGGACGGAGGGGGCACAGATACGCAGTATTTT; CDR3aa: CASSSPDGGGTDTQYF; v_gene: TRBV13; abundance: -; d_gene: -; j_gene: TRBJ2-3; len: 16
CDR3nt: TGTGCCAGCAGCCAAGAAGGGGGACAGCGTTATGGCTACACCTTC; CDR3aa: CASSQEGGQRYGYTF; v_gene: TRBV3-1/TRBV3-2; abundance: -; d_gene: TRBD1; j_gene: TRBJ1-2; len: 15
CDR3nt: TGTGCCAGCAGCCCCTTCCCGACTAGCGGGGCAGGGGATACGCAGTATTTT; CDR3aa: CASSPFPTSGAGDTQYF; v_gene: TRBV9; abundance: -; d_gene: TRBD2; j_gene: TRBJ2-3; len: 17
CDR3nt: TGTGCCAGCAGGGACGGGAGTTCTGATGAAAAACTGTTTTTT; CDR3aa: CASRDGSSDEKLFF; v_gene: TRBV6-5; abundance: -; d_gene: -; j_gene: TRBJ1-4; len: 14
CDR3nt: TGTGCCAGTAGTAAAGGACAGGGATATAATTCACCCCTCCACTTT; CDR3aa: CASSKGQGYNSPLHF; v_gene: TRBV19; abundance: -; d_gene: TRBD1; j_gene: TRBJ1-6; len: 15
CDR3nt: TGTGCCTGGACCGACCGGCGGGAGGGCACAGATACGCAGTATTTT; CDR3aa: CAWTDRREGTDTQYF; v_gene: TRBV30; abundance: -; d_gene: TRBD2; j_gene: TRBJ2-3; len: 15
CDR3nt: TGTGCCACCAGCAGAGATCGGGGAGGCTACGAGCAGTACTTC; CDR3aa: CATSRDRGGYEQYF; v_gene: TRBV15; abundance: -; d_gene: -; j_gene: TRBJ2-7; len: 14
CDR3nt: TGTGCCAGCAGTTTATCAGGGGCCCTAGCAACTAATGAAAAACTGTTTTTT; CDR3aa: CASSLSGALATNEKLFF; v_gene: TRBV27; abundance: -; d_gene: -; j_gene: TRBJ1-4; len: 17
CDR3nt: TGCGCCAGCAGCTTGCCCTCTGGACAGGCGGGGTGGGGGCAGTTCTTC; CDR3aa: CASSLPSGQAGWGQFF; v_gene: TRBV5-1; abundance: -; d_gene: -; j_gene: TRBJ2-1; len: 16
CDR3nt: TGTGCCAGCAGTTTATCGCCCGGAGAGGGGGCCAACGTCCTGACTTTC; CDR3aa: CASSLSPGEGANVLTF; v_gene: TRBV27; abundance: -; d_gene: -; j_gene: TRBJ2-6; len: 16
CDR3nt: TGTGCCAGCTCAGGGGGGACCGAGCAGTACTTC; CDR3aa: CASSGGTEQYF; v_gene: TRBV18; abundance: once; d_gene: -; j_gene: TRBJ2-7; len: 11
CDR3nt: TGTGCCAGCTCACCAACTGAGCGGGAGAGGAACACCGGGGAGCTGTTTTTT; CDR3aa: CASSPTERERNTGELFF; v_gene: TRBV18; abundance: -; d_gene: TRBD2; j_gene: TRBJ2-2; len: 17
CDR3nt: TGTGCCAGCAGCCCCGGGGTTAATGAGCAGTTCTTC; CDR3aa: CASSPGVNEQFF; v_gene: TRBV7-3; abundance: -; d_gene: -; j_gene: TRBJ2-1; len: 12
CDR3nt: TGTGCCAGCAGGCCCGCCGGGATTACCACAGATACGCAGTATTTT; CDR3aa: CASRPAGITTDTQYF; v_gene: TRBV5-4; abundance: -; d_gene: -; j_gene: TRBJ2-3; len: 15
CDR3nt: TGTGCCAGCAGCCTGACAGGCCCCTCTGGAAACACCATATATTTT; CDR3aa: CASSLTGPSGNTIYF; v_gene: TRBV27; abundance: -; d_gene: -; j_gene: TRBJ1-3; len: 15